This is a list of T cell receptor beta chains from one sample in a study of blood T cell repertoires in COVID-19. Method: immunoSEQ multiplex PCR; TCRdb's copy keeps in-frame clones and lacks some. This sample has fewer than 75,000 clones; about 86% occur once, and the top ten carry 5.5% to 8.5%. The sample taken for sequencing was peripheral blood. The receptors here all came from a man aged 50-59 years with active COVID-19. Both conserved end residues are part of each CDR3. A D gene is named only where the DNA matches it firmly. Rows give clone size only sometimes, using once, few, many, or a class for an expanded clone.

>TRBJ2-3|.|.|TRBV12-3/TRBV12-4
TGTGCCAGCAGTTTAGCGCGCTCAGATACGCAGTATTTT
CASSLARSDTQYF
>TRBJ2-5|.|.|TRBV11-2
TGTGCCAGCAGCCTAGGGGCAGAGGAGACCCAGTACTTC
CASSLGAEETQYF
>TRBJ2-1|.|.|TRBV19
TGTGCCAGTACCTCACCGAGATCGACCTACAATGAGCAGTTCTTC
CASTSPRSTYNEQFF
>TRBJ2-3|.|.|TRBV7-9
TGTGCCAGCAGCCAGACAGGAGGTATTAACACAGATACGCAGTATTTT
CASSQTGGINTDTQYF
>TRBJ2-4|TRBD2|.|TRBV6-5
TGTGCCAGCAGTTACTCTGGCGGGAGGAGCAAAAACATTCAGTACTTC
CASSYSGGRSKNIQYF
>TRBJ1-2|.|.|TRBV19
TGTGCCAGTAGTGGCCGGGCCGCCGGACTTATTAACTATGGCTACACCTTC
CASSGRAAGLINYGYTF
>TRBJ1-2|.|once|TRBV2
TGTGCCAGCAGTGAGGGCCGGCGTAGTGGCTACACCTTC
CASSEGRRSGYTF
>TRBJ1-2|TRBD1|.|TRBV11-2
TGTGCCAGCAGCCGACAGGGGGATGGCTACACCTTC
CASSRQGDGYTF
>TRBJ1-1|TRBD1|.|TRBV7-9
TGTGCCAGCAGCCCCACCCCCGGGACAGGGGGCCCGGGCACTGAAGCTTTCTTT
CASSPTPGTGGPGTEAFF
>TRBJ2-3|.|.|TRBV20-1
TGCAGTGCTAGTATCCCCGCAGATACGCAGTATTTT
CSASIPADTQYF
>TRBJ1-5|.|.|TRBV10-1
TGCGCCACCTGGGGGGGGTACAATCAGCCCCAGCATTTT
CATWGGYNQPQHF
>TRBJ2-3|.|.|TRBV9
TGTGCCAGCAGCTTAACTCTAGATACGCAGTATTTT
CASSLTLDTQYF
>TRBJ2-5|.|once|TRBV2
TGTGCCAGCAGTTGGTCTGACCTAAGAGGAGAGACCCAGTACTTC
CASSWSDLRGETQYF
>TRBJ1-1|TRBD1|.|TRBV30
TGTGCCTGGAGCAAACAGGGGCGAACTGAAGCTTTCTTT
CAWSKQGRTEAFF
>TRBJ2-1|.|.|TRBV14
TGTGCCAGCAGCCAGATTCCCTTGAAACAGGGAGACCCTTCCTACAATGAGCAGTTCTTC
CASSQIPLKQGDPSYNEQFF
>TRBJ2-1|TRBD2|.|TRBV6-6
TGTGCCAGCAGTTACTCACAGCGGGAGCCCTACAATGAGCAGTTCTTC
CASSYSQREPYNEQFF
>TRBJ1-3|.|few|TRBV29-1
TGCAGCGTTGCCACAAGCTCTGGAAACACCATATATTTT
CSVATSSGNTIYF
>TRBJ2-1|TRBD2|.|TRBV6-1
TGTGCCAGCAGTGAACTAGCGGGAACCTACAATGAGCAGTTCTTC
CASSELAGTYNEQFF